The 13 T cell receptor beta chains given below trace back to one sample, sequenced in a study of blood T cells in healthy people across ages. The use of a sample-barcoded 5' primer and a J-beta primer mix characterized a second PCR of roughly 7 to 11 cycles. MiXCR was run by TCRdb on the 5' RACE reads, yielding one entry per CDR3 protein. Of about 640,000 distinct CDR3 sequences listed, around 31% were seen once; the top ten hold around 14%. The specimen sequenced was blood. All receptors derive from an elderly woman in good health.

J is TRBJ2-2 and V is TRBV4-1, with 7 bases matching TRBD2. This CDR3 spans 16 amino acids. The J segment lost 5 bases and the V segment lost 4 bases, leaving 10 bases of the junction unmatched. Per the germline V gene, CDR1 is MGHRA and CDR2 is YSYEKL. The chain's CDR3 is CASSRDMGLLTGELFF. In DNA, the CDR3 is TGCGCCAGCAGCCGAGACATGGGACTACTTACCGGGGAGCTGTTTTTT.

Comments on this clonotype: A much bigger clone sits one base away, suggesting this may be a read error. The chain links TRBV2 to TRBJ2-5; D gene unclear. The CDR3 is made up of 14 amino acids. The germline gives CDR1 SNHLY, CDR2 FYNNEI. V lost 6 bases and J 5 bases, leaving 16 bases between the germline ends. This chain's CDR3 is CASRRNRVAETQYF. CDR3 coding DNA: TGTGCCAGCAGGCGTAATAGGGTGGCGGAGACCCAGTACTTC.

This clonotype appeared many times. The J gene is TRBJ2-7, the V gene TRBV18; 7 positions agree with TRBD2. The germline gives CDR1 KGHSH, CDR2 LQKENI. The CDR3 has 16 amino acids. J lost 2 bases, V lost 4 bases, and 11 bases had no gene match. This CDR3 reads CASSRAGAGVTYEQYF. CDR3 coding DNA: TGTGCCAGCTCACGGGCGGGCGCGGGGGTGACCTACGAGCAGTACTTC.

This clonotype has a count of ten or more. This sequence joins TRBV12-3 or TRBV12-4 and TRBJ2-5; TRBD1 is a possible D gene (5 bases). The CDR3 covers 14 residues. With 5 bases removed from V and 2 bases from J, the gap between germline ends came to 12 bases. DNA of the CDR3: TGTGCCAGCAGTCCGTCGACAGAGCAAGAGACCCAGTACTTC. Protein product: CASSPSTEQETQYF.

At least ten counts were recorded for this clonotype. V and J are TRBV10-3 and TRBJ2-7; 8 bases are a match to TRBD1. With 4 bases clipped from V and 4 bases from J, the junction kept 12 bases outside the gene matches. This CDR3 spans 16 amino acids. Germline CDR1 and CDR2: ENHRY and SYGVKD. The CDR3 DNA sequence: TGTGCCATCAGTGGGGATCGACAGGGGACCCAATACGAGCAGTACTTC. It is translated as CAISGDRQGTQYEQYF.

This clonotype has a count of ten or more. This sequence joins TRBV12-3 or TRBV12-4 and TRBJ1-5; possibly TRBD1 for D (5 bases). CDR3 length equals 17 residues. The germline V and J ends were trimmed by 5 bases and 4 bases, with 21 bases remaining between them. CDR3 amino acids: CASSRRSGGTFNQPQHF. CDR3 nucleotide sequence: TGTGCCAGCAGTCGACGGTCCGGGGGAACCTTTAATCAGCCCCAGCATTTT.

This clonotype was seen only a few times. CDR3 in DNA: TGCGCCAGCAGCTATCATTCGGGGACTCGGCCCTCCGCGGATGGCTACACCTTC. Protein product: CASSYHSGTRPSADGYTF. This chain uses TRBV5-1 with TRBJ1-2, with a tentative D call TRBD1 (5 bases). CDR3 length: 18 amino acids. Germline loops: CDR1 SGHRS, CDR2 YFSETQ. V gave up 3 bases and J gave up 6 bases, with 27 bases separating them.

This clonotype was recorded many times. The chain carries TRBV20-1 and TRBJ1-2; D gene uncertain. V lost 5 bases to trimming and J lost 2 bases, with 9 bases between them. CDR3 size: 12 residues. Germline lookup yields CDR1 DFQATT and CDR2 SNEGSKA (reference sequence). CDR3 DNA: TGCAGTGCTGAGGCCCAGAACTATGGCTACACCTTC. Its translation: CSAEAQNYGYTF.

The gene calls are TRBV30 and TRBJ2-1; no definite D call. The CDR3 is 11 amino acids. V was trimmed by 3 bases and J by 7 bases, leaving 7 bases between them. Germline V gene data show CDR1 as GTSNPN and CDR2 as SVGIG (reference sequence). For the CDR3, the DNA is TGTGCCTGGAGAGACATAAATGAGCAGTTCTTC. The encoded protein is CAWRDINEQFF. The entire variable domain, with the rest obtained from reference TRBV30 and TRBJ2-1, is as follows: SQTIHQWPATLVQPVGSPLSLECTVEGTSNPNLYWYRQAAGRGLQLLFYSVGIGQISSEVPQNLSASRPQDRQFILSSKKLLLSDSGFYLCAWRDINEQFFGPGTRLTVL.

The chain couples TRBV7-2 to TRBJ1-5; TRBD1 is a possible D gene (5 bases). Trimming removed 4 bases from V and 5 bases from J, with 18 bases in between. The germline gives CDR1 SGHTA, CDR2 FQGNSA. The CDR3 is 16 amino acids. CDR3: CASSSPGPLNHQPQHF. CDR3 bases: TGTGCCAGCAGCTCACCGGGACCTCTAAACCATCAGCCCCAGCATTTT.

Ten or more counts support this clonotype. The chain has TRBV2 and TRBJ2-5, with a possible D match to TRBD1 (6 bases). V lost 1 base and J 13 bases, leaving 16 bases between the germline ends. The CDR3 spans 13 residues. Looked up from germline, CDR1 is SNHLY and CDR2 is FYNNEI. The CDR3 loop reads CASSEVPRGELYF. CDR3 coding DNA: TGTGCCAGCAGTGAAGTCCCCAGGGGAGAATTGTACTTC.

CDR3 in amino acids: CASFTVRTEAFF. DNA for the CDR3: TGTGCCAGCTTTACCGTTCGTACTGAAGCTTTCTTT. The chain combines TRBV6-5 with TRBJ1-1; D is unclear. V was shortened by 8 bases and J by 5 bases, with 12 bases between the two germline ends. CDR3 length equals 12 residues. CDR1 is MNHEY and CDR2 is SVGAGI in the germline V gene.

The rearrangement uses TRBV7-3 and TRBJ1-1; D not certain. Per the germline V gene, CDR1 is SGHTA and CDR2 is FQGTGA. This CDR3 is 13 amino acids long. V was clipped by 5 bases and J by 1 base, with 8 bases between them. In DNA form, the CDR3 reads TGTGCCAGCAGCCCAACACGGAACACTGAAGCTTTCTTT. It codes for CASSPTRNTEAFF.